These T cell receptor beta chains were read from a single sample in a study of blood T cell repertoires in COVID-19. The table came from immunoSEQ multiplex PCR; TCRdb's copy has only in-frame clones and leaves some out. The sample yields some 30,000 clones, around 80% seen once. Sequencing was carried out using peripheral blood. These receptors all come from a human donor in a cohort sampled during active COVID-19. Each CDR3 is given with its conserved first and last residue. A D gene is named only where the DNA matches it firmly. Some rows have no size entry. The others give once, few or many, or a class for an expanded clone.

V gene: TRBV29-1
clone size: .
D gene: .
J gene: TRBJ2-7
CDR3 DNA: TGCAGCGTGGCCCCGGGAGCCGAGCAGTACTTC
CDR3 protein: CSVAPGAEQYF

V gene: TRBV3-1/TRBV3-2
clone size: .
D gene: TRBD2
J gene: TRBJ2-5
CDR3 DNA: TGTGCCAGCAGCCAAGTAGCGGGCAGGGAGACCCAGTACTTC
CDR3 protein: CASSQVAGRETQYF

V gene: TRBV27
clone size: .
D gene: TRBD2
J gene: TRBJ2-7
CDR3 DNA: TGTGCCAGCCGGGGAGCGGGGAGTTACGAGCAGTACTTC
CDR3 protein: CASRGAGSYEQYF

V gene: TRBV10-2
clone size: .
D gene: TRBD1
J gene: TRBJ2-1
CDR3 DNA: TGCGCCAGCAGAAGACAGGGGGCGGGAGACAATGAGCAGTTCTTC
CDR3 protein: CASRRQGAGDNEQFF

V gene: TRBV7-9
clone size: .
D gene: .
J gene: TRBJ2-5
CDR3 DNA: TGTGCCAGCAGCTTAGCTCCCGACAGTCAAGAGACCCAGTACTTC
CDR3 protein: CASSLAPDSQETQYF

V gene: TRBV6-5
clone size: .
D gene: TRBD1
J gene: TRBJ2-1
CDR3 DNA: TGTGCCAGCAGTAACCCGGGACAGGGGGCGAATGAGCAGTTCTTC
CDR3 protein: CASSNPGQGANEQFF

V gene: TRBV6-4
clone size: .
D gene: TRBD1
J gene: TRBJ2-4
CDR3 DNA: TGTGCCAGCAGTGTCAGGGGACAGGGTGGTCCCAAAAACATTCAGTACTTC
CDR3 protein: CASSVRGQGGPKNIQYF

V gene: TRBV9
clone size: .
D gene: .
J gene: TRBJ1-5
CDR3 DNA: TGTGCCAGCAGCGTAGAAGGAGTGCTCTATCAGCCCCAGCATTTT
CDR3 protein: CASSVEGVLYQPQHF

V gene: TRBV7-9
clone size: once
D gene: TRBD1
J gene: TRBJ1-1
CDR3 DNA: TGTGCCAGCAGCTCGACAGGGCGCGCTGAAGCTTTCTTT
CDR3 protein: CASSSTGRAEAFF

V gene: TRBV4-3
clone size: .
D gene: .
J gene: TRBJ2-4
CDR3 DNA: TGCGCCAGCAGCCAAGCGGGAATCGGAAACATTCAGTACTTC
CDR3 protein: CASSQAGIGNIQYF

V gene: TRBV28
clone size: .
D gene: .
J gene: TRBJ1-2
CDR3 DNA: TGTGCCAGCAGACAATTAGGGAGCAGTGGGCTTTATGGCTACACCTTC
CDR3 protein: CASRQLGSSGLYGYTF

V gene: TRBV6-6
clone size: .
D gene: TRBD1
J gene: TRBJ2-7
CDR3 DNA: TGTGCCAGCAGTGCGCCGGGACAGGGGGCATACGAGCAGTACTTC
CDR3 protein: CASSAPGQGAYEQYF

V gene: TRBV6-1
clone size: once
D gene: .
J gene: TRBJ2-7
CDR3 DNA: TGTGCCAGCAGTGATGACGGAAGGAGGCCCTACGAGCAGTACTTC
CDR3 protein: CASSDDGRRPYEQYF

V gene: TRBV5-1
clone size: .
D gene: .
J gene: TRBJ1-6
CDR3 DNA: TGCGCCAGCAGCCCTCAGGAGGGCAATTCACCCCTCCACTTT
CDR3 protein: CASSPQEGNSPLHF

V gene: TRBV5-1
clone size: .
D gene: TRBD1
J gene: TRBJ1-4
CDR3 DNA: TGCGCCAGCAGCTTGGGCCTTTCACAGGGGGGTAATGAAAAACTGTTTTTT
CDR3 protein: CASSLGLSQGGNEKLFF

V gene: TRBV11-2
clone size: .
D gene: TRBD1
J gene: TRBJ2-6
CDR3 DNA: TGTGCCAGCAGCGCGCCGCTGGGGACAGGGGATGCTGGGGCCAACGTCCTGACTTTC
CDR3 protein: CASSAPLGTGDAGANVLTF

V gene: TRBV7-2
clone size: .
D gene: TRBD1
J gene: TRBJ2-1
CDR3 DNA: TGTGCCAGCAGCTTACAGGGGGCCCTAGGCAATGAGCAGTTCTTC
CDR3 protein: CASSLQGALGNEQFF

V gene: TRBV25-1
clone size: .
D gene: .
J gene: TRBJ1-4
CDR3 DNA: TGTGCCAGCAGTTCGACAGGCCCGTCGGATGAAAAACTGTTTTTT
CDR3 protein: CASSSTGPSDEKLFF

V gene: TRBV27
clone size: .
D gene: TRBD1
J gene: TRBJ1-2
CDR3 DNA: TGTGCCAGCAGGGGACAGGGGAGGTATTATGGCTACACCTTC
CDR3 protein: CASRGQGRYYGYTF

V gene: TRBV10-2
clone size: .
D gene: TRBD1
J gene: TRBJ2-7
CDR3 DNA: TGCGCCAGCTGCCGGGACAGATACTACGAGCAGTACTTC
CDR3 protein: CASCRDRYYEQYF

V gene: TRBV6-4
clone size: .
D gene: TRBD1
J gene: TRBJ2-1
CDR3 DNA: TGTGCCAGCAGAACCGGGACAGCTGACAATGAGCAGTTCTTC
CDR3 protein: CASRTGTADNEQFF

V gene: TRBV27
clone size: .
D gene: .
J gene: TRBJ2-2
CDR3 DNA: TGTGCCAGCAGTTTTTGGGGGCAGGACACCGGGGAGCTGTTTTTT
CDR3 protein: CASSFWGQDTGELFF

V gene: TRBV10-2
clone size: .
D gene: .
J gene: TRBJ1-2
CDR3 DNA: TGCGCCAGCGTGGATTACGGGAACCTTAACTATGGCTACACCTTC
CDR3 protein: CASVDYGNLNYGYTF

V gene: TRBV9
clone size: .
D gene: .
J gene: TRBJ2-3
CDR3 DNA: TGTGCCAGCAGCGTAGATCACACGACTAGCACAGATACGCAGTATTTT
CDR3 protein: CASSVDHTTSTDTQYF

V gene: TRBV10-1
clone size: .
D gene: .
J gene: TRBJ1-4
CDR3 DNA: TGCGCCAGCAGTGTTCTGGGACGCCCGACAGGACTGTTTTTT
CDR3 protein: CASSVLGRPTGLFF

V gene: TRBV5-1
clone size: once
D gene: .
J gene: TRBJ2-7
CDR3 DNA: TGCGCCAGCAGCTTAGGGGGAGTCGAGCAGTACTTC
CDR3 protein: CASSLGGVEQYF

V gene: TRBV29-1
clone size: .
D gene: .
J gene: TRBJ1-2
CDR3 DNA: TGCAGCGTTGAATTCGGGGTGGATGGCTACACCTTC
CDR3 protein: CSVEFGVDGYTF

V gene: TRBV7-3
clone size: few
D gene: TRBD1
J gene: TRBJ1-2
CDR3 DNA: TGTGCCAGCAGCCAACAAGGACAGGCCTCTGGCTACACCTTC
CDR3 protein: CASSQQGQASGYTF

V gene: TRBV19
clone size: .
D gene: TRBD1
J gene: TRBJ1-5
CDR3 DNA: TGTGCCAGTAGTAAATCCAGACAGGGAAGCCAGCCCCAGCATTTT
CDR3 protein: CASSKSRQGSQPQHF

V gene: TRBV24-1
clone size: .
D gene: TRBD1
J gene: TRBJ2-5
CDR3 DNA: TGTGCCACCAGTGATCCCAGACAGGGCGCAGGGACCCAGTACTTC
CDR3 protein: CATSDPRQGAGTQYF

V gene: TRBV2
clone size: .
D gene: TRBD1
J gene: TRBJ1-4
CDR3 DNA: TGTGCCAGCAGTCGGGACAGGGGACGCGAAAAACTGTTTTTT
CDR3 protein: CASSRDRGREKLFF

V gene: TRBV6-2/TRBV6-3
clone size: few
D gene: TRBD2
J gene: TRBJ2-4
CDR3 DNA: TGTGCCAGCAGTCCGGGAGCGGGGCCCCGGAACATTCAGTACTTC
CDR3 protein: CASSPGAGPRNIQYF

V gene: TRBV7-2
clone size: .
D gene: TRBD2
J gene: TRBJ2-3
CDR3 DNA: TGTGCCAGCAGCTTCGCGGGGGGGAGCACAGATACGCAGTATTTT
CDR3 protein: CASSFAGGSTDTQYF

V gene: TRBV2
clone size: once
D gene: .
J gene: TRBJ2-5
CDR3 DNA: TGTGCCAGCAGTGAGTCCAGGGAAGAGACCCAGTACTTC
CDR3 protein: CASSESREETQYF

V gene: TRBV11-2
clone size: .
D gene: .
J gene: TRBJ2-5
CDR3 DNA: TGTGCCAGCAGCACTTCAGGGGCTAGCGGTTATAAGTCCCAGTACTTC
CDR3 protein: CASSTSGASGYKSQYF

V gene: TRBV5-1
clone size: .
D gene: TRBD1
J gene: TRBJ1-4
CDR3 DNA: TGCGCCAGCAGCTTGAAGTTCGACAGGGGTTCTTCTAATGAAAAACTGTTTTTT
CDR3 protein: CASSLKFDRGSSNEKLFF

V gene: TRBV6-5
clone size: few
D gene: .
J gene: TRBJ2-1
CDR3 DNA: TGTGCCAGCAGTTACAGGGGGACCTACAATGAGCAGTTCTTC
CDR3 protein: CASSYRGTYNEQFF

V gene: TRBV5-1
clone size: .
D gene: TRBD1
J gene: TRBJ2-7
CDR3 DNA: TGCGCCAGCAGCCAGCGACAGGGGAGCGAGCAGTACTTC
CDR3 protein: CASSQRQGSEQYF

V gene: TRBV7-2
clone size: .
D gene: .
J gene: TRBJ1-1
CDR3 DNA: TGTGCCAGCAGCTTAGTGACAGGTCAGGAAGCTTTCTTT
CDR3 protein: CASSLVTGQEAFF

V gene: TRBV30
clone size: .
D gene: TRBD1
J gene: TRBJ1-2
CDR3 DNA: TGTGCCTGGAGTGCAGGACAGGGGGCAAACTATGGCTACACCTTC
CDR3 protein: CAWSAGQGANYGYTF

V gene: TRBV28
clone size: .
D gene: TRBD1
J gene: TRBJ1-2
CDR3 DNA: TGTGCCAGCAGTTTGGACAGGAACTATGGCTACACCTTC
CDR3 protein: CASSLDRNYGYTF

V gene: TRBV4-1
clone size: .
D gene: .
J gene: TRBJ1-1
CDR3 DNA: TGCGCCAGCAGCCGGTTAGGGGTGAACACTGAAGCTTTCTTT
CDR3 protein: CASSRLGVNTEAFF